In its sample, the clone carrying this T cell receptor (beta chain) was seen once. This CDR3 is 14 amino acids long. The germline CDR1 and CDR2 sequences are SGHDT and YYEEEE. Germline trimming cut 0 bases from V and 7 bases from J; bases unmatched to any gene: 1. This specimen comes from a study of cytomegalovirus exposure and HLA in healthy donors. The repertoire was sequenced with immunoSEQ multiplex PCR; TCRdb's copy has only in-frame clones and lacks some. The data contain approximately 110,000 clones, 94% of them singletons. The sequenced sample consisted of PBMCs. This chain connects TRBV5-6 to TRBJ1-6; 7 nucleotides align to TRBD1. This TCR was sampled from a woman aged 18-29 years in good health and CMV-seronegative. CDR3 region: CASSLEQGNSPLHF. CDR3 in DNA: TGTGCCAGCAGCTTGGAACAGGGGAATTCACCCCTCCACTTT.